The entry below gives a single TCR beta chain sequence along with its context. The entry originates in a study of blood T cells in healthy people across ages. The CDR3 extends over 14 amino acids. J lost 2 bases, V lost 4 bases, and 5 bases had no gene match. In germline, CDR1 is SGHDN, CDR2 FVKESK. A second about 6 to 12 cycle PCR used barcoded and J-beta primers. Tagging of each cDNA molecule was performed by a template-switch adaptor with 12 random nucleotides. A minimum of 2.5 million CDR3-containing paired-end reads was obtained for each sample. In TCRdb, the 5' RACE reads were re-called with MiXCR into one record per CDR3 protein. The sample has roughly 1.6 million distinct CDR3 sequences; roughly 32% are singletons.

Sample: blood. The chain combines TRBV14 with TRBJ2-7; 7 positions agree with TRBD1. The TCR comes from a woman aged 25 to 45 in good health. The CDR3 reads CASSLQGQPYEQYF. CDR3 DNA: TGTGCCAGCAGCCTTCAGGGACAGCCCTACGAGCAGTACTTC.